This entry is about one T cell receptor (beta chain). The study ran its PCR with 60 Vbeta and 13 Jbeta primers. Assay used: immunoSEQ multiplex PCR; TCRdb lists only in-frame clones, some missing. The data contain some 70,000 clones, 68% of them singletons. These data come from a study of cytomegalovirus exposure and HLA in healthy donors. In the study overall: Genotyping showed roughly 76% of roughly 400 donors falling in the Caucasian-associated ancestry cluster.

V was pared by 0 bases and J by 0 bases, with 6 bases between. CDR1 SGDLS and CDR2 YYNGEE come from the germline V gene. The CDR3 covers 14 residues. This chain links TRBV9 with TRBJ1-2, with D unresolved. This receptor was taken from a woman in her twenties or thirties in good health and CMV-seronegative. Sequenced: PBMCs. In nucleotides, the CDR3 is TGTGCCAGCAGCGTAGCAGAGGCTAACTATGGCTACACCTTC. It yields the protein CASSVAEANYGYTF. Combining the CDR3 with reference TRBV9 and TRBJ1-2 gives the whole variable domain DSGVTQTPKHLITATGQRVTLRCSPRSGDLSVYWYQQSLDQGLQFLIQYYNGEERAKGNILERFSAQQFPDLHSELNLSSLELGDSALYFCASSVAEANYGYTFGSGTRLTVV.